These 20 T cell receptor beta chains originate from one sample sequenced in a study of regulatory T cells in long-lasting Graves disease. Libraries of TCR beta came from iRepertoire HTBI primers plus Arm-PCR of CDR3 regions. TCRdb called the multiplex PCR reads again in MiXCR, with one record for every CDR3 protein. The sample lists 450,000 to 650,000 distinct CDR3 sequences, around 15% occurring once. Time point specified: newly diagnosed GD, antithyroid drugs for less than 3 months. Isolated PBMC RNA provided the starting material for the TCR library. These data also formed part of another study, on T cells in Graves' hyperthyroidism and ophthalmopathy.

This sample comprised peripheral blood mononuclear cells (PBMCs), obtained at new diagnosis, from a patient treated with antithyroid drugs. Every receptor here comes from a woman aged 35-65 years with Graves disease.

This chain joins TRBV18 and TRBJ1-6, with D uncertain. The ends were cut back, 6 bases at V and 9 bases at J, with 12 bases in the middle. The CDR3 is 13 amino acids. Per the germline V gene, CDR1 is KGHSH and CDR2 is LQKENI. CDR3: CASSPRAVSPLHF. The CDR3 coding sequence is TGTGCCAGCTCCCCCCGAGCAGTTTCACCCCTCCACTTT. Filled out from reference TRBV18 and TRBJ1-6, the complete variable domain reads NAGVMQNPRHLVRRRGQEARLRCSPMKGHSHVYWYRQLPEEGLKFMVYLQKENIIDESGMPKERFSAEFPKEGPSILRIQQVVRGDSAAYFCASSPRAVSPLHFGNGTRLTVT.

The table lists this clonotype with many counts. The CDR3 loop reads CASAPGQGSYEQYF. The CDR3 nucleotides are TGTGCCAGCGCCCCGGGACAGGGCTCCTACGAGCAGTACTTC. This chain uses TRBV27 with TRBJ2-7; 9 nucleotides align to TRBD1. Germline V lookup: CDR1 MNHEY, CDR2 SMNVEV (reference sequence). CDR3 length: 14 residues. J was trimmed by 0 bases and V by 8 bases; bases with no gene match: 5.

Comments on this clonotype: At one of its ends the junction is not consistent with the germline gene, which may arise from a read error. The V gene is TRBV18, the J gene TRBJ1-1; 9 nucleotides align to TRBD1. Germline V gene lookup returns CDR1 KGHSH and CDR2 LQKENI. The CDR3 covers 14 residues. Written as DNA, the CDR3 is TGTGCCAGCTCACTAACAGGGGGCTGGGATGAAGCTTCCTTT. Its translation: CASSLTGGWDEASF.

This clonotype appeared many times. The chain joins TRBV3-1 to TRBJ2-1; no definite D call. This CDR3 spans 13 amino acids. Germline V gene sequence: CDR1 LGHDT, CDR2 YNNKEL (reference sequence). V shed 4 bases and J shed 5 bases, with 9 bases lying between them. The chain's CDR3 is CASSPDGNNEQFF. The CDR3 coding sequence is TGTGCCAGCAGCCCGGACGGAAACAATGAGCAGTTCTTC.

There are many counts of this clonotype. V and J are TRBV28 and TRBJ1-2; 7 bases map to TRBD1. The germline V gene has CDR1 MDHEN and CDR2 SYDVKM. This CDR3 is 14 amino acids long. V dropped 6 bases and J dropped 2; count of bases not matched to a gene: 6. CDR3 protein: CASSLQGGNYGYTF. CDR3 nucleotides: TGTGCCAGCAGCTTGCAGGGGGGGAACTATGGCTACACCTTC.

This clonotype was counted once. The chain couples TRBV7-8 to TRBJ2-7; 7 bases fit TRBD1. Trimming cost V 5 bases and J 4 bases; bases outside gene matches: 14. The CDR3 totals 16 residues. CDR1 is SGHVS and CDR2 is FQNEAQ in the germline V gene. Written as DNA, the CDR3 is TGTGCCAGCAGCCAGGGGGTAGGGGGTGTGCGATACGAGCAGTACTTC. It translates to CASSQGVGGVRYEQYF.

This clonotype was counted at least ten times. The rearrangement uses TRBV5-1 and TRBJ1-2; D gene unclear. Deletions cut 4 bases from V and 2 bases from J, with 6 bases between. The CDR3 spans 12 residues. Looked up from germline, CDR1 is SGHRS and CDR2 is YFSETQ. CDR3 nucleotides: TGCGCCAGCAGCAGAGACAACTATGGCTACACCTTC. This gives the protein CASSRDNYGYTF.

In its sample, this clonotype was seen many times. The gene calls are TRBV9 and TRBJ2-3; D gene unclear. The CDR3 runs to 14 residues. Germline CDR1 reads SGDLS; CDR2 reads YYNGEE. V was shortened by 0 bases and J by 0 bases, with 5 bases between the two germline ends. The DNA of the CDR3 is TGTGCCAGCAGCGTAGCCGGGAGCACAGATACGCAGTATTTT. This gives the protein CASSVAGSTDTQYF.

V usage is TRBV7-2 and J usage is TRBJ2-7; D might be TRBD1 (6 bases). Germline CDR1 SGHTA, CDR2 FQGNSA. The ends were cut back, 6 bases at V and 3 bases at J, with 15 bases in the middle. This CDR3 has 14 residues. CDR3 in amino acids: CASSPTFRGYEQYF. In DNA, the CDR3 is TGTGCCAGCAGTCCTACCTTCAGGGGCTACGAGCAGTACTTC. The full variable domain, completed using reference TRBV7-2 and TRBJ2-7, is GAGVSQSPSNKVTEKGKDVELRCDPISGHTALYWYRQSLGQGLEFLIYFQGNSAPDKSGLPSDRFSAERTGGSVSTLTIQRTQQEDSAVYLCASSPTFRGYEQYFGPGTRLTVT.

In its sample, this clonotype was seen many times. This chain joins TRBV12-3 or TRBV12-4 and TRBJ2-2; D may be TRBD1 (6 bases). The CDR3 is made up of 13 amino acids. The germline V and J ends were trimmed by 5 bases and 6 bases, with 10 bases remaining between them. The chain's CDR3 is CASSETGSGELFF. The CDR3 nucleotides read TGTGCCAGCAGTGAAACAGGGTCCGGGGAGCTGTTTTTT.

This clonotype was recorded at least ten times. The genes are TRBV28 and TRBJ2-3; 7 bases are shared with TRBD2. In germline, CDR1 is MDHEN, CDR2 SYDVKM. CDR3 size: 16 residues. Trimming cost V 6 bases and J 3 bases; bases outside gene matches: 12. The CDR3 region is CASSAFRSGVTDTQYF. Written as DNA, the CDR3 is TGTGCCAGCAGCGCCTTTAGAAGCGGGGTTACAGATACGCAGTATTTT.

This clonotype appeared many times. This sequence joins TRBV30 and TRBJ1-4; TRBD1 might be the D (5 bases). This CDR3 contains 13 residues. V lost 3 bases, J lost 8 bases, and 13 bases lay in between. Germline loops: CDR1 GTSNPN, CDR2 SVGIG (reference sequence). In nucleotides, the CDR3 is TGTGCCTGGAGGAGGGGAAATCGCGAAAAACTGTTTTTT. This codes for CAWRRGNREKLFF.

This clonotype was picked up a small number of times. The V gene is TRBV4-2, the J gene TRBJ1-1; D is ambiguous. In germline, CDR1 is LGHNA, CDR2 YNFKEQ. This CDR3 has 13 amino acids. With 2 bases removed from V and 4 bases from J, the gap between germline ends came to 8 bases. The CDR3 sequence: CASSQLIGTEAFF. Here the CDR3 DNA reads TGTGCCAGCAGCCAATTGATAGGCACTGAAGCTTTCTTT.

This clonotype was counted at least ten times. The rearrangement links TRBV5-5 to TRBJ2-7, with D unresolved. Germline V gene data show CDR1 as SGHKS and CDR2 as YYEKEE (reference sequence). V was pared by 2 bases and J by 2 bases, with 8 bases between. The CDR3 length is 13 residues. The CDR3 DNA is TGTGCCAGCAGCTTCCTGGGCACCTACGAGCAGTACTTC. Residues: CASSFLGTYEQYF. The variable domain in full, completed from reference TRBV5-5 and TRBJ2-7, reads DAGVTQSPTHLIKTRGQQVTLRCSPISGHKSVSWYQQVLGQGPQFIFQYYEKEERGRGNFPDRFSARQFPNYSSELNVNALLLGDSALYLCASSFLGTYEQYFGPGTRLTVT.

This clonotype was counted between two and nine times. The chain links TRBV30 to TRBJ2-3; TRBD2 aligns across 10 bases. V shed 1 base, J shed 3 bases, and the junction held 7 bases outside the gene matches. Germline V gene sequence: CDR1 GTSNPN, CDR2 SVGIG (reference sequence). CDR3 size: 16 residues. CDR3 nucleotides: TGTGCCTGGAGTGGGGTAGCGGGGGGCCTGACAGATACGCAGTATTTT. Its translation: CAWSGVAGGLTDTQYF.

This clonotype has ten or more counts. The rearrangement uses TRBV6-1 and TRBJ2-3; a weak D match, TRBD1 (6 bases). Germline V CDR1 and CDR2: MNHNS, SASEGT. V dropped 0 bases and J dropped 1 base, with 11 bases sitting between them. The CDR3 consists of 16 residues. CDR3 residues: CASSEAQGSGTDTQYF. CDR3 nucleotide sequence: TGTGCCAGCAGTGAAGCGCAGGGGTCGGGCACAGATACGCAGTATTTT.

The V gene is TRBV29-1, the J gene TRBJ1-2; D not resolved. The CDR3 extends over 13 amino acids. Germline CDR1 SQVTM, CDR2 ANQGSEA. Trimming pared 6 bases from V and 3 bases from J, leaving 14 bases between. This CDR3 reads CSVVPRGDYGYTF. The CDR3 DNA reads as TGCAGCGTCGTTCCCCGAGGCGACTATGGCTACACCTTC.

There are a few counts of this clonotype. The V call is TRBV5-6, the J call TRBJ1-2, with D possibly being TRBD1 (5 bases). Trimming cost V 10 bases and J 2 bases, with 15 bases left between them. Germline assignment: CDR1 SGHDT and CDR2 YYEEEE. The CDR3 is made up of 13 amino acids. Here the CDR3 DNA reads TGTGCCGTGGGGTTGGGACTCAACTATGGCTACACCTTC. Protein product: CAVGLGLNYGYTF.

V is TRBV6-1 and J is TRBJ2-1; 10 bases fit TRBD2. This CDR3 is 15 amino acids long. V shed 5 bases and J 4 bases; nucleotides not matched to a gene: 5. CDR1 is MNHNS, CDR2 SASEGT, per germline. The CDR3 DNA reads as TGTGCCAGCAGTCCTAGCGGGGGATATTACAATGAGCAGTTCTTC. It codes for CASSPSGGYYNEQFF.

J is TRBJ2-4 and V is TRBV28; D gene unclear. CDR3 length: 16 amino acids. V lost 6 bases to trimming and J lost 0 bases, with 15 bases between them. CDR1 and CDR2 (germline): MDHEN, SYDVKM. The CDR3 reads CASSRPGGLAKNIQYF. The CDR3 DNA reads as TGTGCCAGCAGCCGCCCGGGTGGGCTAGCCAAAAACATTCAGTACTTC.